What follows are 17 T cell receptor beta chains derived from one specimen sequenced in a study of T cell responses to AZD1222 COVID-19 vaccine (dated by TCRdb to the early 2020s). The library was obtained by the immunoSEQ multiplex PCR assay. Sourced from immuneACCESS, this table was stored by TCRdb with only in-frame sequences that have V and J called. A share of the clones is absent; for the studies checked, an unresolved V gene accounts for under half, and the remainder has no known explanation. Across this sample there are about 70,000 clones, with around 84% seen only once. Just over 20% of the sample goes to the ten largest clones. In the paper's terms, the time point label means: baseline before first vaccination. This material consisted of peripheral blood, taken on day 0 of AZD1222 vaccination. The receptors were gathered from an adult in good health.

This sequence joins TRBV19 and TRBJ1-4; D might be TRBD1 (6 bases). CDR1 is LNHDA, CDR2 SQIVND, per germline (reference sequence). The CDR3 is 16 residues long. V gave up 7 bases and J gave up 5 bases, with 20 bases separating them. This CDR3 reads CASTRPQGQRNEKLFF. The CDR3 region has the DNA TGTGCCAGTACCAGACCTCAGGGACAACGGAATGAAAAACTGTTTTTT.

The V gene is TRBV7-8, the J gene TRBJ1-5, with TRBD1 matching over 7 bases. The V gene's germline CDR1 is SGHVS and CDR2 FQNEAQ. Germline trimming cut 3 bases from V and 3 bases from J; bases unmatched to any gene: 2. This CDR3 is 14 amino acids long. CDR3 DNA sequence: TGTGCCAGCAGCTTCGACAGGGACAATCAGCCCCAGCATTTT. As protein: CASSFDRDNQPQHF.

The chain couples TRBV29-1 to TRBJ2-2, with D maybe TRBD1 (5 bases). The V gene's germline CDR1 is SQVTM and CDR2 ANQGSEA. This CDR3 comprises 15 residues. V lost 6 bases and J 0 bases, leaving 14 bases between the germline ends. The CDR3 sequence is CSVSREPTNTGELFF. The CDR3 coding sequence is TGCAGCGTCTCCAGGGAACCCACGAACACCGGGGAGCTGTTTTTT.

This clone has more than one count but fewer than ten. The J gene is TRBJ2-2, the V gene TRBV19; 9 bases are a match to TRBD2. This CDR3 has 14 amino acids. Germline CDR1 LNHDA, CDR2 SQIVND (reference sequence). V shed 8 bases and J 4 bases; nucleotides not matched to a gene: 5. The CDR3 coding sequence is TGTGCCAGTGGCGGGAGGGGGGCCACCGGGGAGCTGTTTTTT. Its translation: CASGGRGATGELFF. Filled out from reference TRBV19 and TRBJ2-2, the complete variable domain reads DGGITQSPKYLFRKEGQNVTLSCEQNLNHDAMYWYRQDPGQGLRLIYYSQIVNDFQKGDIAEGYSVSREKKESFPLTVTSAQKNPTAFYLCASGGRGATGELFFGEGSRLTVL.

The rearrangement links TRBV14 to TRBJ1-4, with unresolved D. Germline CDR1 SGHDN, CDR2 FVKESK. CDR3 length: 14 amino acids. The V end lost 0 bases, the J end lost 8 bases, and 10 bases lay between the germline ends. CDR3 region: CASSQDHFGEKLFF. The CDR3 DNA is TGTGCCAGCAGCCAAGATCACTTCGGGGAAAAACTGTTTTTT.

This rearrangement joins TRBV10-1 to TRBJ1-2; TRBD1 agrees at 7 bases. Germline loops: CDR1 WNHNN, CDR2 SYGVQD (reference sequence). The ends lost 7 bases at V and 3 bases at J; junction bases unmatched: 5. The CDR3 contains 13 residues. The CDR3 loop is CASMGRGYYGYTF. The CDR3 nucleotides read TGCGCCAGCATGGGCAGGGGGTACTATGGCTACACCTTC.

The rearrangement joins TRBV5-1 to TRBJ1-2, with D possibly being TRBD1 (5 bases). The length of the CDR3 is 12 residues. Germline lookup yields CDR1 SGHRS and CDR2 YFSETQ. Trimming took off 6 bases at V and 3 bases at J, with 9 bases between the two ends. In DNA, the CDR3 is TGCGCCAGCAAGGGGTCCGACTATGGCTACACCTTC. This encodes CASKGSDYGYTF.

The chain recombines TRBV18 with TRBJ1-3; tentative D call: TRBD1 (6 bases). CDR1 KGHSH and CDR2 LQKENI come from the germline V gene. The germline V and J ends were trimmed by 5 bases and 8 bases, with 10 bases remaining between them. The CDR3 sequence is 12 residues long. The chain's CDR3 is CASSAGHDTIYF. Here the CDR3 DNA reads TGTGCCAGCTCAGCGGGACATGACACCATATATTTT.

The chain has TRBV5-1 and TRBJ1-5, with a tentative D call TRBD1 (6 bases). The V end was cut by 0 bases, the J end by 0 bases, with 7 bases between. There are 15 residues in the CDR3. The germline V gene encodes CDR1 SGHRS and CDR2 YFSETQ. CDR3 region: CASSLAGVSNQPQHF. The CDR3, as DNA: TGCGCCAGCAGCTTGGCAGGGGTTAGCAATCAGCCCCAGCATTTT.

This rearrangement joins TRBV6-2 or TRBV6-3 to TRBJ1-1; D may be TRBD1 (5 bases). Trimming took 5 bases from V and 0 from J, leaving 13 bases between them. The CDR3 consists of 15 residues. Germline V lookup: CDR1 MNHEY, CDR2 SVGEGT. CDR3 protein: CASSDFGGVNTEAFF. As DNA, the CDR3 is TGTGCCAGCAGTGACTTTGGGGGAGTGAACACTGAAGCTTTCTTT.

The J gene is TRBJ1-3, the V gene TRBV21-1; the table's D call TRBD1 went unverified against the DNA. TRBV21-1 is a pseudogene. This CDR3 region has 16 residues. The CDR3 DNA sequence: TGTGCCAGCAGCAAAAGAACAGCAAACTCTGGAAACACCATATATTTT. Translating gives CASSKRTANSGNTIYF.

The chain recombines TRBV6-5 with TRBJ1-2, with 8 bases lining up with TRBD1. The V gene end was trimmed by 6 bases and the J gene end by 8 bases; junction bases not matched to a gene: 14. This CDR3 comprises 15 residues. In germline, CDR1 is MNHEY, CDR2 SVGAGI. CDR3 nucleotides: TGTGCCAGCAGGGAGACAGGGGCGCAAGTAGACGGCTACACCTTC. As protein: CASRETGAQVDGYTF.

The chain has TRBV20-1 and TRBJ2-5; 13 bases agree with TRBD2. The CDR3 totals 14 residues. CDR1 is DFQATT, CDR2 SNEGSKA, per germline (reference sequence). With V trimmed by 3 bases and J by 7 bases, 5 bases remained unmatched. CDR3 residues: CSASTSGGAGTQYF. The CDR3 DNA reads as TGCAGTGCTAGTACTAGCGGGGGGGCGGGGACCCAGTACTTC.

For this clone: The junction differs from germline at one of its ends, possibly a read error. This chain connects TRBV5-1 to TRBJ2-7; D may be TRBD1 (6 bases). The CDR3 contains 17 residues. The germline V gene has CDR1 SGHRS and CDR2 YFSETQ. CDR3 sequence reads: CASRLGAGTDISYEQYF. The CDR3 coding sequence is TGCGCCAGCCGCTTGGGGGCCGGGACCGATATCTCCTACGAGCAGTACTTC.

The rearrangement uses TRBV1 and TRBJ2-2; the table's D call, TRBD2, was not checked against the DNA. TRBV1 is an annotated pseudogene. The CDR3 length is 18 residues. CDR3 bases: TGCACCAGCAGCCAAACTGCGCCGGGACTAGCGGGAACCGGGGAGCTGTTTTTT. Translating gives CTSSQTAPGLAGTGELFF.

The chain uses TRBV2 and TRBJ2-1; unclear D gene. Trimming took 4 bases from V and 8 from J, leaving 12 bases between them. Germline CDR1 and CDR2: SNHLY and FYNNEI. The CDR3 extends over 13 amino acids. This CDR3 reads CASSGEFSDEQFF. The CDR3 nucleotides are TGTGCCAGCAGTGGTGAGTTTTCAGATGAGCAGTTCTTC.

This chain uses TRBV29-1 with TRBJ2-2; TRBD2 is a possible D gene (5 bases). Trimming cost V 5 bases and J 6 bases, with 19 bases left between them. Germline V lookup: CDR1 SQVTM, CDR2 ANQGSEA. This CDR3 region has 15 residues. CDR3 in DNA: TGCAGCGTTAGAACACTCGAGGGCGCCGCCGGGGAGCTGTTTTTT. It yields the protein CSVRTLEGAAGELFF.